Listed here are 23 T cell receptor beta chains from one sample, sequenced in a study of metastatic and nonmetastatic thyroid tumors. From the PCR reads, TCRdb re-called clones with MiXCR. This sample has several thousand clones; approximately 23% occur once, and the top ten carry roughly a tenth. Treatment of any kind had been given to no patient before thyroid surgery. Sequenced input: tumor tissue. Every receptor here comes from a male donor with papillary thyroid cancer or a benign thyroid nodule (not recorded which). Some clones in this sample may be carry-over from other donors' samples.

There are a few counts of this clone. This chain links TRBV6-1 with TRBJ1-6; 7 bases match TRBD1. This CDR3 comprises 14 residues. Germline loops: CDR1 MNHNS, CDR2 SASEGT. V lost 2 bases to trimming and J lost 9 bases; unmatched junction nucleotides: 4. DNA for the CDR3: TGTGCCAGCAGTGAACAGACAGGGAGTTCACCCCTCCACTTT. It is translated as CASSEQTGSSPLHF.

On this clone itself: The junction departs from the called germline gene at one end, perhaps through a read error. CDR3 residues: CASTRTVFNQPQLF. The CDR3 DNA follows: TGTGCGAGCACCCGAACAGTCTTCAATCAGCCCCAGCTTTTT. The V call is TRBV6-1, the J call TRBJ1-5; D uncertain. Germline lookup yields CDR1 MNHNS and CDR2 SASEGT. The CDR3 spans 14 residues.

The chain joins TRBV28 to TRBJ2-2; the D gene could be TRBD1 or TRBD2 (5 bases each). The CDR3 has 14 residues. The germline V gene encodes CDR1 MDHEN and CDR2 SYDVKM. The germline V and J ends were trimmed by 3 bases and 1 base, with 6 bases remaining between them. As DNA, the CDR3 is TGTGCCAGCAGTTTTGGGGGGAACACCGGGGAGCTGTTTTTT. Protein product: CASSFGGNTGELFF.

By share of the sample, this clone is medium-sized. The sample has other DNA sequences that encode this CDR3 too. The V and J genes are TRBV6-1 and TRBJ1-1, with a tentative D call TRBD1 (5 bases). Trimming took 5 bases from V and 2 from J, leaving 9 bases between them. The CDR3 totals 13 residues. Germline V gives CDR1 MNHNS, CDR2 SASEGT. CDR3 in amino acids: CASSLRGNTEAFF. As DNA, the CDR3 is TGTGCCAGCAGTCTCCGGGGCAACACTGAAGCTTTCTTT.

The chain employs TRBV19 and TRBJ1-6; maybe TRBD1 (5 bases). Germline loops: CDR1 LNHDA, CDR2 SQIVND (reference sequence). V was cut by 3 bases and J by 7 bases, with 10 bases left in between. The CDR3 covers 14 residues. This chain's CDR3 is CASSIKGYNSPLHF. CDR3 coding DNA: TGTGCCAGTAGTATCAAGGGGTACAATTCACCCCTCCACTTT. Filled out from reference TRBV19 and TRBJ1-6, the complete variable domain reads DGGITQSPKYLFRKEGQNVTLSCEQNLNHDAMYWYRQDPGQGLRLIYYSQIVNDFQKGDIAEGYSVSREKKESFPLTVTSAQKNPTAFYLCASSIKGYNSPLHFGNGTRLTVT.

The chain recombines TRBV20-1 with TRBJ2-7; 9 nucleotides line up with TRBD1. Germline V lookup: CDR1 DFQATT, CDR2 SNEGSKA (reference sequence). The CDR3 is 15 amino acids. V was clipped by 5 bases and J by 5 bases; unmatched bases: 13. The CDR3 sequence is CSAAEGTGRSHEQYF. The CDR3 bases are TGCAGTGCTGCGGAAGGGACAGGGAGATCGCACGAGCAGTACTTC.

This clone qualifies as large. V and J are TRBV20-1 and TRBJ2-1, with D unresolved. CDR1 is DFQATT, CDR2 SNEGSKA, per germline (reference sequence). Trimming stripped 5 bases from V and 8 bases from J, with 19 bases between. The CDR3 has 14 amino acids. CDR3 DNA sequence: TGCAGTGCTCCTAGGTACGCCGAGTTGGATGAGCAGTTCTTC. Translating it yields CSAPRYAELDEQFF.

This clone appeared many times. The CDR3 reads CSARDLKRGSADTQYF. The CDR3 DNA reads TGCAGTGCTAGAGATCTAAAGCGGGGCAGCGCAGATACGCAGTATTTT. The V call is TRBV20-1, the J call TRBJ2-3, with 7 nucleotides matching TRBD2. CDR1 and CDR2 (germline): DFQATT, SNEGSKA (reference sequence). CDR3 length: 16 amino acids. Trimming took 0 bases from V and 4 from J; bases not matched to a gene: 10.

This chain connects TRBV11-2 to TRBJ2-7, with 7 bases that match TRBD1. Looked up from germline, CDR1 is SGHAT and CDR2 is FQNNGV. With V trimmed by 3 bases and J by 4 bases, 0 bases remained unmatched. The CDR3 runs to 12 residues. The CDR3 is CASSLTGYEQYF. In DNA form, the CDR3 reads TGTGCCAGCAGCTTGACAGGGTACGAGCAGTACTTC.

In this sample, this clone turned up many times. The chain employs TRBV16 and TRBJ2-2, with TRBD2 matching 7 bases. Germline loops: CDR1 KGHSY, CDR2 FQNENV. J was trimmed by 4 bases and V by 0 bases; bases with no gene match: 5. The CDR3 totals 16 residues. CDR3 sequence reads: CASSQSAGEFTGELFF. As DNA, the CDR3 is TGTGCCAGCAGCCAATCGGCGGGAGAGTTCACCGGGGAGCTGTTTTTT.

This clone turned up a few times. The chain employs TRBV6-1 and TRBJ2-3, with D uncertain. The V gene's germline CDR1 is MNHNS and CDR2 SASEGT. The ends were cut back, 3 bases at V and 0 bases at J, with 10 bases in the middle. This CDR3 spans 15 amino acids. The CDR3 DNA reads as TGTGCCAGCAGTGAGGTAGCAGCTAGCACAGATACGCAGTATTTT. It codes for CASSEVAASTDTQYF.

This clone is judged medium-sized. This sequence joins TRBV7-6 and TRBJ2-3, with TRBD2 matching over 9 bases. Trimming cost V 5 bases and J 5 bases; bases outside gene matches: 8. CDR1 is SGHVS and CDR2 is FNYEAQ in the germline V gene. CDR3 length: 15 residues. This chain's CDR3 is CASSPAGGPGDTQYF. In DNA form, the CDR3 reads TGTGCCAGCAGCCCGGCGGGAGGGCCTGGAGATACGCAGTATTTT.

In nucleotides, the CDR3 is TGTGCCAGCAGACTAGCGGGAGACGGCGGAGGCACTGGTTCTGAGCAGTTCTTC. Translation gives CASRLAGDGGGTGSEQFF. The chain recombines TRBV6-5 with TRBJ2-1; 11 bases line up with TRBD2. V trimming: 6 bases; J trimming: 9 bases; junction bases outside the gene matches: 19. This CDR3 spans 18 amino acids. Per the germline V gene, CDR1 is MNHEY and CDR2 is SVGAGI.

This clone was counted between two and nine times. Other nucleotide sequences in the sample specify the same CDR3. The chain uses TRBV7-9 and TRBJ1-4; maybe TRBD1 (6 bases). The CDR3 is 14 amino acids. In germline, CDR1 is SEHNR, CDR2 FQNEAQ (reference sequence). V lost 6 bases to trimming and J lost 8 bases, with 16 bases between them. The CDR3 bases are TGTGCCAGCAGTTTCGGGCAGGGGCGGGAAAAACTGTTTTTT. Residues: CASSFGQGREKLFF.

Only a few counts were recorded for this clone. An end of the junction differs from the germline gene, which may be a read error. The CDR3 is CASSEGQPPPRF. The CDR3 bases are TGTGCCAGCAGTGAAGGTCAGCCCCCTCCCAGATTC. V gene TRBV6-1 combines with J gene TRBJ1-2; D not certain. The CDR3 is 12 residues long. Germline V lookup: CDR1 MNHNS, CDR2 SASEGT.

J is TRBJ1-4 and V is TRBV10-2; D call uncertain. The V end was cut by 7 bases, the J end by 5 bases, with 11 bases between. The CDR3 covers 13 residues. Germline values: CDR1 WSHSY, CDR2 SAAADI. The CDR3 coding sequence is TGCGCCAGCACCCAGCACTTGAATGAAAAACTGTTTTTT. As protein: CASTQHLNEKLFF.

This clone is medium-sized. This chain uses TRBV11-1 with TRBJ2-7; TRBD1 matches 12 bases. This CDR3 region has 15 residues. The ends lost 3 bases at V and 6 bases at J; junction bases unmatched: 6. Germline CDR1 and CDR2: SGHAT and FQDESV (reference sequence). The CDR3 DNA follows: TGTGCCAGCAGCTTGGGACAGGGGGCGCGTCGCGAGCAGTACTTC. Amino acid sequence: CASSLGQGARREQYF.

This clone is termed medium-sized. The V gene is TRBV12-5, the J gene TRBJ1-4; 8 bases map to TRBD1. CDR3 size: 16 residues. The germline V gene encodes CDR1 LGHNT and CDR2 FRNRAP. Losses at the gene ends were 2 bases for V and 8 bases for J; bases not matched to a gene: 10. The CDR3: CASGLTRQGWEEKLFF. The CDR3 DNA reads TGTGCTAGTGGTTTGACCAGACAGGGGTGGGAAGAAAAACTGTTTTTT.

This clone is labeled as medium-sized (0.01 to 0.1%). V usage is TRBV7-9 and J usage is TRBJ2-3, with D perhaps TRBD2 (6 bases). CDR1 and CDR2 from the germline V gene are SEHNR and FQNEAQ (reference sequence). CDR3 size: 16 residues. Deletions cut 5 bases from V and 0 bases from J, with 15 bases between. The CDR3 protein is CASSPRIADSTDTQYF. The CDR3 DNA sequence: TGTGCCAGCAGCCCGAGAATAGCGGATAGCACAGATACGCAGTATTTT.

This clone turned up a few times. The chain is built from TRBV6-2 or TRBV6-3 and TRBJ2-7; TRBD2 matches 7 bases. Germline loops: CDR1 MNHEY, CDR2 SVGEGT. V lost 4 bases and J lost 8; bases outside the gene matches: 17. The CDR3 extends over 16 amino acids. CDR3 DNA sequence: TGTGCCAGCAGTTGCCGAAGACTAGCAGGAATGGCCCAGCAGTACTTC. Translated, it gives CASSCRRLAGMAQQYF.

The CDR3 DNA reads TGTGCCAGCAGCATATTACAGGGATGGAACACTGAAGCTTTCTTT. Encoded protein: CASSILQGWNTEAFF. The V and J genes are TRBV7-6 and TRBJ1-1; possibly TRBD1 for D (6 bases). This CDR3 is 15 amino acids long. V lost 5 bases to trimming and J lost 1 base, with 14 bases between them. The germline V gene has CDR1 SGHVS and CDR2 FNYEAQ.

The rearrangement uses TRBV12-3 or TRBV12-4 and TRBJ2-1; maybe TRBD2 (6 bases). Trimming took off 4 bases at V and 14 bases at J, with 15 bases between the two ends. The CDR3 totals 12 residues. The CDR3 sequence: CASSWDSRREFF. The CDR3, as DNA: TGTGCCAGCAGTTGGGACTCCCGGAGGGAGTTCTTC.

This clone was picked up a small number of times. This sequence joins TRBV6-1 and TRBJ2-1; D call uncertain. There are 12 residues in the CDR3. V was clipped by 6 bases and J by 10 bases, with 13 bases between them. The germline gives CDR1 MNHNS, CDR2 SASEGT. The CDR3 sequence: CASRNHLREQFF. CDR3 DNA: TGTGCCAGCAGGAACCACCTACGAGAGCAGTTCTTC.